This is a list of T cell receptor beta chains from one sample in a study of blood T cell repertoires in COVID-19. The table came from immunoSEQ multiplex PCR; TCRdb's copy has only in-frame clones and leaves some out. This table has 130,000 or so clones, approximately 84% appearing once. The sequencing sample was made of PBMCs or T cells enriched from blood (not recorded which). The receptors come from a woman aged 45-65 years with acute COVID-19. Each CDR3 is given without its conserved first and last residue.

j_call: TRBJ2-1; v_call: TRBV7-9; cdr3_aa: ASSLTIHSGSNEQF
j_call: TRBJ1-4; v_call: TRBV2; cdr3_aa: ANKPGHSYEKLF
j_call: TRBJ2-1; v_call: TRBV5-4; cdr3_aa: ASSPLSGTSGISYNEQF
j_call: TRBJ2-2; v_call: TRBV12-5; cdr3_aa: ASGPGTSGRADTGELF
j_call: TRBJ2-1; v_call: TRBV7-8; cdr3_aa: ASRVSGRNSFEQF
j_call: TRBJ1-5; v_call: TRBV6-1; cdr3_aa: ASSEEFEGQPQH
j_call: TRBJ2-7; v_call: TRBV11-2; cdr3_aa: ASSLDEAGTGSYEQY
j_call: TRBJ1-5; v_call: TRBV30; cdr3_aa: AWRGQDGGNQPQH
j_call: TRBJ1-5; v_call: TRBV2; cdr3_aa: ASRGTARNQPQH
j_call: TRBJ2-2; v_call: TRBV27; cdr3_aa: ASSAGKVAGAGELF
j_call: TRBJ2-7; v_call: TRBV7-7; cdr3_aa: ASSLATGSAQLNPYEQY
j_call: TRBJ1-5; v_call: TRBV19; cdr3_aa: ASSSLGQGHQPQH
j_call: TRBJ2-5; v_call: TRBV7-9; cdr3_aa: ASSLARGSGSETQY
j_call: TRBJ2-3; v_call: TRBV30; cdr3_aa: AWRTPGTSTDTQY
j_call: TRBJ2-1; v_call: TRBV3-1/TRBV3-2; cdr3_aa: ASSQAGLAGSYNEQF
j_call: TRBJ1-2; v_call: TRBV28; cdr3_aa: ASSARRQGGYGYT
j_call: TRBJ2-1; v_call: TRBV5-1; cdr3_aa: ASSLEGQVRLGNEQF
j_call: TRBJ1-2; v_call: TRBV19; cdr3_aa: ASSPQGGSVGGYT
j_call: TRBJ2-1; v_call: TRBV3-1/TRBV3-2; cdr3_aa: ASSQDRGYEQF
j_call: TRBJ2-5; v_call: TRBV5-1; cdr3_aa: ASSLAGSQETQY
j_call: TRBJ1-2; v_call: TRBV12-3/TRBV12-4; cdr3_aa: ASSIHRDGYT
j_call: TRBJ2-7; v_call: TRBV19; cdr3_aa: ASRPDRGRGKQY
j_call: TRBJ2-1; v_call: TRBV5-1; cdr3_aa: ASSFGQGVNEQF
j_call: TRBJ2-7; v_call: TRBV6-2/TRBV6-3; cdr3_aa: ASSYGALLEQY
j_call: TRBJ2-7; v_call: TRBV6-2/TRBV6-3; cdr3_aa: ASSYPTGTSGRAPEQY
j_call: TRBJ2-1; v_call: TRBV7-9; cdr3_aa: ASSFTGGINEQF
j_call: TRBJ2-5; v_call: TRBV11-2; cdr3_aa: ASSPTTSGGQETQY
j_call: TRBJ2-1; v_call: TRBV3-1/TRBV3-2; cdr3_aa: ASSKTSGSLFEQF